This T cell receptor beta chain was captured in a study of neoadjuvant nivolumab and ipilimumab in lung cancer. Study context: Patients got nivolumab 3 mg/kg on days 1, 15 and 29; combination added ipilimumab 1 mg/kg day 1. Notes on the study in general: Pretherapy blood TCR richness correlated positively with resected tumor richness. From pretherapy to surgery, tumor richness and clonality rose with dual therapy.

Profiling relied on immunoSEQ multiplex PCR, and the TCRdb table lists in-frame clones only, not all of them. The repertoire consists of 26,000 or so clones, with approximately 80% occurring once and the leading ten covering 5.5% to 6.5%. This clone was recorded a few times. Its antigen is undetermined. V gave up 1 base and J gave up 0 bases, with 6 bases separating them. Germline assignment: CDR1 SGHNT and CDR2 YENEEA. This CDR3 region has 14 residues. The rearrangement links TRBV11-3 to TRBJ1-1; D uncertain. This TCR was recovered from an adult with non-small cell lung cancer. The sample in question was peripheral blood, obtained before neoadjuvant nivolumab, alone or with ipilimumab. CDR3 nucleotide sequence: TGTGCCAGCAGCTTAGGTAGGGTGAACACTGAAGCTTTCTTT. It translates to CASSLGRVNTEAFF.